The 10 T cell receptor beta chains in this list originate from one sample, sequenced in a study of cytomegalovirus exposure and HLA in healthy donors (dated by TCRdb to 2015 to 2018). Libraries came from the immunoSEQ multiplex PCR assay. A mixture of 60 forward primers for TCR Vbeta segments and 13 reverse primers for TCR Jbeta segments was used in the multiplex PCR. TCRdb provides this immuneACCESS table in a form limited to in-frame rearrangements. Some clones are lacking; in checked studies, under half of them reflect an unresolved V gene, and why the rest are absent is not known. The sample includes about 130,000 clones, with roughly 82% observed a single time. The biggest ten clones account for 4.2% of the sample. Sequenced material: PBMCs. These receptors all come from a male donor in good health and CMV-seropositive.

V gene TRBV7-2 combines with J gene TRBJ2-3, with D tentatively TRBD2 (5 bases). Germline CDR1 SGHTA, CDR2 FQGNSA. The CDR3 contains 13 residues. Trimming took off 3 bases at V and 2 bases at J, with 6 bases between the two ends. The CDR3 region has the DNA TGTGCCAGCAGCTTCGGGGACACAGATACGCAGTATTTT. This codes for CASSFGDTDTQYF.

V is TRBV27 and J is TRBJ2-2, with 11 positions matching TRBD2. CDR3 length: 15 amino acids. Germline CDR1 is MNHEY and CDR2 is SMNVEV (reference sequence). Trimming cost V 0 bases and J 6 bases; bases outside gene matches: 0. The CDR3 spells CASSLSSGRAGELFF. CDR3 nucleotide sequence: TGTGCCAGCAGTTTATCTAGCGGGAGGGCCGGGGAGCTGTTTTTT.

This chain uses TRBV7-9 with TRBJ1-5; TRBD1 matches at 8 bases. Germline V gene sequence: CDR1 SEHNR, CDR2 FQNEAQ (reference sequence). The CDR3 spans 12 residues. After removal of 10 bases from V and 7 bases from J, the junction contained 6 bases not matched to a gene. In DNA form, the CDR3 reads TGTGCCATCGGACAGGGTGACCAGCCCCAGCATTTT. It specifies CAIGQGDQPQHF.

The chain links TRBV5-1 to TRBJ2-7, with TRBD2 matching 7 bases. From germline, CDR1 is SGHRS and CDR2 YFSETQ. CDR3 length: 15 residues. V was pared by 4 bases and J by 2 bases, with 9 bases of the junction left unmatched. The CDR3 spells CASSDGRSPTYEQYF. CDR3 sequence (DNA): TGCGCCAGCAGCGACGGGAGGTCACCCACCTACGAGCAGTACTTC. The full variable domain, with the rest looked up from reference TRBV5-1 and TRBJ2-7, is KAGVTQTPRYLIKTRGQQVTLSCSPISGHRSVSWYQQTPGQGLQFLFEYFSETQRNKGNFPGRFSGRQFSNSRSEMNVSTLELGDSALYLCASSDGRSPTYEQYFGPGTRLTVT.

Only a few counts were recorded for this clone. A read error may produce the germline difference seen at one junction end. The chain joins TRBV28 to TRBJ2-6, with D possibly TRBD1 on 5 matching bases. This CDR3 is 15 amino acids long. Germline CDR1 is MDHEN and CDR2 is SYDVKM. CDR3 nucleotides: TGTGCCAGCAGTTTAACGGCCTTTGGGGCCAACGGCCTGACTTTC. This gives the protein CASSLTAFGANGLTF.

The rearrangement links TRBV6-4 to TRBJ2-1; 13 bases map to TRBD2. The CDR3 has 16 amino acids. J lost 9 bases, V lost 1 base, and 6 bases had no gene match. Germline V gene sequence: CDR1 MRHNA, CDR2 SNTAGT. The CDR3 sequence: CASSDFGLAGEGEQFF. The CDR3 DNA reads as TGTGCCAGCAGTGACTTTGGACTAGCGGGGGAGGGTGAGCAGTTCTTC.

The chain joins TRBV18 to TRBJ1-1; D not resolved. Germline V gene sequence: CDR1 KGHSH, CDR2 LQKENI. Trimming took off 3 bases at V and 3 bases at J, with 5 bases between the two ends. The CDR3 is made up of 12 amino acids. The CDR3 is CASSPIHTEAFF. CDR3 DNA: TGTGCCAGCTCACCCATCCACACTGAAGCTTTCTTT.

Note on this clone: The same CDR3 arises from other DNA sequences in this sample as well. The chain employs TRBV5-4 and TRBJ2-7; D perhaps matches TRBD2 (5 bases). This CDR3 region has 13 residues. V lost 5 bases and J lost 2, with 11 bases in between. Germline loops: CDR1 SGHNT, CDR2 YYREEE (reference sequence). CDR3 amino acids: CASRQDGAYEQYF. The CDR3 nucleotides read TGTGCCAGCAGGCAAGACGGGGCCTACGAGCAGTACTTC.

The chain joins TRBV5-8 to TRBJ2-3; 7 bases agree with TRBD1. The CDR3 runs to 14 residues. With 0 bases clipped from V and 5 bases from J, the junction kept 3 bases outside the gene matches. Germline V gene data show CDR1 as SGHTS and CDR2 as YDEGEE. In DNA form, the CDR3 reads TGTGCCAGCAGCTTGGGACAGGGAGTAGATACGCAGTATTTT. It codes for CASSLGQGVDTQYF. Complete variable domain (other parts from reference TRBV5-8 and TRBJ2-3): EAGVTQSPTHLIKTRGQQATLRCSPISGHTSVYWYQQALGLGLQFLLWYDEGEERNRGNFPPRFSGRQFPNYSSELNVNALELEDSALYLCASSLGQGVDTQYFGPGTRLTVL.

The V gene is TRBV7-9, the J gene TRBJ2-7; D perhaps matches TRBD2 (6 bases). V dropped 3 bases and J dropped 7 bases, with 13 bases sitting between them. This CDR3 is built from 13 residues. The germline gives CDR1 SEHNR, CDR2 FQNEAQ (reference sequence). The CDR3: CASSFTGVGEQYF. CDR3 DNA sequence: TGTGCCAGCAGCTTTACGGGAGTGGGGGAGCAGTACTTC.